These 10 T cell receptor beta chains were sequenced from one sample in a study of technical replicates of blood from a few donors. Profiling relied on immunoSEQ multiplex PCR, and the TCRdb table lists in-frame clones only, not all of them. Of 85,000 to 100,000 clones in the sample, roughly 95% were seen once. The sequenced sample consisted of T cells isolated from PBMCs. These receptors came from a human donor in good health.

The chain has TRBV27 and TRBJ1-1; 9 bases are shared with TRBD1. Germline V lookup: CDR1 MNHEY, CDR2 SMNVEV (reference sequence). The length of the CDR3 is 15 residues. Trimming took 6 bases from V and 7 from J; bases not matched to a gene: 12. This CDR3 reads CASRKMGQGGSEAFF. For the CDR3, the DNA is TGTGCCAGCAGGAAAATGGGACAGGGCGGGAGTGAAGCTTTCTTT.

The chain carries TRBV5-4 and TRBJ1-2; 7 bases match TRBD1. V dropped 0 bases and J dropped 4; count of bases not matched to a gene: 3. CDR1 is SGHNT, CDR2 YYREEE, per germline (reference sequence). CDR3 length: 14 amino acids. CDR3 sequence: CASSLGGGSYGYTF. The CDR3 DNA sequence: TGTGCCAGCAGCTTGGGAGGGGGCAGCTATGGCTACACCTTC.

This clone was observed a single time. The rearrangement links TRBV27 to TRBJ2-7; D uncertain. The V end was cut by 5 bases, the J end by 2 bases, with 7 bases between. Germline CDR1 MNHEY, CDR2 SMNVEV (reference sequence). The CDR3 length is 12 residues. The CDR3 here is CASSPAPYEQYF. The CDR3 nucleotides read TGTGCCAGCAGTCCCGCGCCCTACGAGCAGTACTTC.

The chain couples TRBV4-1 to TRBJ1-5; no definite D call. Trimming took off 2 bases at V and 6 bases at J, with 8 bases between the two ends. The CDR3 has 13 amino acids. Germline V gives CDR1 MGHRA, CDR2 YSYEKL. Here the CDR3 reads CASSQIKAQPQHF. CDR3 DNA sequence: TGCGCCAGCAGCCAAATTAAAGCTCAGCCCCAGCATTTT.

The genes are TRBV6-5 and TRBJ1-2, with D perhaps matching TRBD1 (5 bases). Germline loops: CDR1 MNHEY, CDR2 SVGAGI. Trimming took 5 bases from V and 8 from J, leaving 12 bases between them. The CDR3 contains 12 residues. CDR3 loop: CASSPTVGGYTF. In nucleotides, the CDR3 is TGTGCCAGCAGTCCGACAGTCGGGGGCTACACCTTC.

The rearrangement joins TRBV6-5 to TRBJ2-1, with TRBD2 matching over 9 bases. This CDR3 spans 15 amino acids. V lost 2 bases and J lost 4; bases outside the gene matches: 3. Germline lookup yields CDR1 MNHEY and CDR2 SVGAGI. The CDR3 DNA is TGTGCCAGCAGTTACGCTAGCGGGGTTTACAATGAGCAGTTCTTC. Translated: CASSYASGVYNEQFF.

The chain joins TRBV7-7 to TRBJ1-1, with D tentatively TRBD1 (5 bases). Trimming removed 1 base from V and 5 bases from J, with 17 bases in between. Germline CDR1 and CDR2: SSHAT and FNYEAQ (reference sequence). CDR3 length: 16 amino acids. The CDR3 nucleotides read TGTGCCAGCAGCTTAGGTGACGATATCGGGGGAACTGAAGCTTTCTTT. Protein: CASSLGDDIGGTEAFF. Filled out from reference TRBV7-7 and TRBJ1-1, the complete variable domain reads GAGVSQSPRYKVTKRGQDVTLRCDPISSHATLYWYQQALGQGPEFLTYFNYEAQPDKSGLPSDRFSAERPEGSISTLTIQRTEQRDSAMYRCASSLGDDIGGTEAFFGQGTRLTVV.

The gene calls are TRBV27 and TRBJ2-7; D not resolved. Germline-derived CDR1 and CDR2 are MNHEY and SMNVEV (reference sequence). The ends were cut back, 4 bases at V and 1 base at J, with 8 bases in the middle. This CDR3 is built from 13 residues. CDR3 DNA: TGTGCCAGCAGTTACGCAGGATCCTACGAGCAGTACTTC. Protein product: CASSYAGSYEQYF.

The genes are TRBV5-4 and TRBJ2-5; possibly TRBD1 for D (6 bases). The CDR3 has 14 amino acids. V gave up 4 bases and J gave up 5 bases, with 15 bases separating them. The germline gives CDR1 SGHNT, CDR2 YYREEE (reference sequence). CDR3 amino acids: CASSPTGMRETQYF. CDR3 nucleotides: TGTGCCAGCAGCCCCACAGGGATGAGGGAGACCCAGTACTTC.

The genes are TRBV5-5 and TRBJ2-6, with 9 bases matching TRBD1. Germline CDR1 SGHKS, CDR2 YYEKEE (reference sequence). The CDR3 extends over 17 amino acids. V dropped 4 bases and J dropped 1; count of bases not matched to a gene: 6. CDR3 sequence: CASSRTGASSGANVLTF. Written as DNA, the CDR3 is TGTGCCAGCAGCAGGACAGGGGCCTCTTCTGGGGCCAACGTCCTGACTTTC.